Listed here are 11 T cell receptor beta chains from one sample, sequenced in a study of T-cell memory formation after mild COVID-19. TCRdb reprocessed the 5' RACE reads via MiXCR and lists one record per CDR3 protein. Here the sample spans 290,000 or so distinct CDR3 sequences, just under 20% being singletons. The specimen sequenced was PBMCs or a T cell subset sorted from them (not recorded which). Source of these receptors: a man younger than 35 who had mild COVID-19 (a few samples of this study predate the infection). Cell type and time point are not known.

The chain employs TRBV5-6 and TRBJ1-5; no clear D. V lost 0 bases to trimming and J lost 6 bases, with 13 bases between them. From germline, CDR1 is SGHDT and CDR2 YYEEEE. The CDR3 runs to 15 residues. The CDR3 reads CASSLGGSWTQPQHF. The CDR3 DNA is TGTGCCAGCAGCTTGGGGGGATCGTGGACTCAGCCCCAGCATTTT.

The genes are TRBV27 and TRBJ2-1; TRBD1 is a possible D gene (5 bases). This CDR3 is built from 14 residues. The V end lost 1 base, the J end lost 6 bases, and 10 bases lay between the germline ends. The germline V gene encodes CDR1 MNHEY and CDR2 SMNVEV (reference sequence). The CDR3 loop reads CASSLLETVNEQFF. CDR3 nucleotide sequence: TGTGCCAGCAGTTTATTAGAGACAGTCAATGAGCAGTTCTTC.

This clonotype was detected a few times. The chain links TRBV20-1 to TRBJ1-6; possible D gene TRBD1, 6 bases. Germline V lookup: CDR1 DFQATT, CDR2 SNEGSKA (reference sequence). The CDR3 consists of 16 residues. Trimming removed 0 bases from V and 9 bases from J, with 18 bases in between. Here the CDR3 DNA reads TGCAGTGCTAGAGATGGGGGGGGCTCCTTGAGTTCACCCCTCCACTTT. Translated, it gives CSARDGGGSLSSPLHF.

The chain is built from TRBV20-1 and TRBJ1-1, with D possibly matching TRBD1 (5 bases). CDR1 and CDR2 (germline): DFQATT, SNEGSKA (reference sequence). The CDR3 runs to 13 residues. Trimming pared 1 base from V and 7 bases from J, leaving 13 bases between. In DNA, the CDR3 is TGCAGTGCTAGAGTGGCTTGGGGCGGTGAAGCTTTCTTT. The encoded protein is CSARVAWGGEAFF.

A few counts support this clonotype. The CDR3 loop reads CASSLGLAGGTGDTQYF. The CDR3 bases are TGTGCCAGCAGCTTAGGTCTAGCGGGGGGTACGGGAGATACGCAGTATTTT. The chain recombines TRBV7-2 with TRBJ2-3; 11 bases fit TRBD2. CDR3 length: 17 residues. J was trimmed by 5 bases and V by 1 base; bases with no gene match: 8. CDR1 is SGHTA, CDR2 FQGNSA, per germline.

Only a few counts were recorded for this clonotype. The V and J genes are TRBV4-1 and TRBJ2-3, with 9 bases fitting TRBD1. The V gene end was trimmed by 3 bases and the J gene end by 5 bases; junction bases not matched to a gene: 6. Germline V gives CDR1 MGHRA, CDR2 YSYEKL. CDR3 size: 15 residues. This chain's CDR3 is CASSQGTGLEDTQYF. DNA of the CDR3: TGCGCCAGCAGCCAGGGGACAGGGTTAGAAGATACGCAGTATTTT.

This clonotype was counted only a few times. The chain combines TRBV29-1 with TRBJ1-1; maybe TRBD1 (6 bases). The V gene's germline CDR1 is SQVTM and CDR2 ANQGSEA. This CDR3 is 10 amino acids long. The V gene lost 6 bases and the J gene lost 11 bases, with 13 bases spanning the gap. CDR3 residues: CSVLTGGAFF. CDR3 nucleotides: TGCAGCGTGCTGACAGGAGGCGCTTTCTTT.

In its sample, this clonotype was seen a few times. At one of its ends the junction is not consistent with the germline gene, which may arise from a read error. The rearrangement uses TRBV5-1 and TRBJ2-1; possibly TRBD1 for D (6 bases). Germline V lookup: CDR1 SGHRS, CDR2 YFSETQ. The CDR3 is 15 residues long. CDR3 sequence (DNA): TGCGCCAGCAGCTTGCAGGGGCAAGTCTACAATGACCAGTTCTTC. It encodes CASSLQGQVYNDQFF. The full variable domain, completed using reference TRBV5-1 and TRBJ2-1, is KAGVTQTPRYLIKTRGQQVTLSCSPISGHRSVSWYQQTPGQGLQFLFEYFSETQRNKGNFPGRFSGRQFSNSRSEMNVSTLELGDSALYLCASSLQGQVYNDQFFGPGTRLTVL.

The chain links TRBV12-3 or TRBV12-4 to TRBJ2-3; 10 nucleotides match TRBD1. V lost 5 bases to trimming and J lost 7 bases; unmatched junction nucleotides: 6. The CDR3 covers 14 residues. CDR3 DNA: TGTGCCAGCAGTCCTCCGGGACAGGGGCATACGCAGTATTTT. Its translation: CASSPPGQGHTQYF.

The chain employs TRBV4-3 and TRBJ1-1; perhaps TRBD1 as D (6 bases). Germline lookup yields CDR1 LGHNA and CDR2 YSLEER. V was cut by 3 bases and J by 7 bases, with 15 bases left in between. The CDR3 consists of 14 residues. The CDR3 loop is CASSQFGRGDEAFF. As DNA, the CDR3 is TGCGCCAGCAGCCAGTTCGGTAGGGGGGATGAAGCTTTCTTT.

This clonotype appeared a few times. The chain joins TRBV7-9 to TRBJ2-3; 8 bases fit TRBD2. V lost 1 base and J lost 2; bases outside the gene matches: 5. Germline-derived CDR1 and CDR2 are SEHNR and FQNEAQ (reference sequence). CDR3 length: 16 amino acids. The DNA for the CDR3 is TGTGCCAGCAGCTTAGACGGGGGGGTGATCACAGATACGCAGTATTTT. Translation: CASSLDGGVITDTQYF.